This TCR beta chain comes out of a study of cytomegalovirus exposure and HLA in healthy donors. Across the study: As released early, the data held 80 million to 90 million unique TCRs from HLA-typed donors. General study points: Approximately 160 TCR beta chains were listed as cytomegalovirus-associated.

As concerns this clone: As yet, its antigen is unknown.

Amplification used 60 Vbeta primers and 13 Jbeta primers. Some clones are missing from TCRdb's copy, which holds only in-frame ones; the method was immunoSEQ multiplex PCR. The data show over 130,000 clones, 82% seen once. The receptor was derived from a male donor in good health and CMV-seronegative. The sample taken for sequencing was PBMCs.

This chain's CDR3 is CASSKSGRVGRELFF. The CDR3 nucleotides are TGTGCCAGCAGTAAAAGCGGGAGGGTTGGAAGGGAGCTGTTTTTT. The chain couples TRBV27 to TRBJ2-2; 10 positions agree with TRBD2. With 5 bases clipped from V and 9 bases from J, the junction kept 9 bases outside the gene matches. CDR1 and CDR2 (germline): MNHEY, SMNVEV (reference sequence). This CDR3 is built from 15 residues.